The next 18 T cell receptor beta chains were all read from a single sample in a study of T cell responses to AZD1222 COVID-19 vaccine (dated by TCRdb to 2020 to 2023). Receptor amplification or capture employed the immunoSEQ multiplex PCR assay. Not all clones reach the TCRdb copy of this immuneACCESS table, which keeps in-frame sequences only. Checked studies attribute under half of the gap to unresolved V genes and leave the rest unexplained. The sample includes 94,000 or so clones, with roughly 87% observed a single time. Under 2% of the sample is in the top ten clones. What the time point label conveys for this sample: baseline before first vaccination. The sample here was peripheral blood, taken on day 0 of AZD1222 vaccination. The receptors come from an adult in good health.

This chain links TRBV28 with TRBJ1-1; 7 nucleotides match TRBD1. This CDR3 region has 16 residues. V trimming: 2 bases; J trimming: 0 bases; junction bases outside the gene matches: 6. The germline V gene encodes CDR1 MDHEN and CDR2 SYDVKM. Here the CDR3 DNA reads TGTGCCAGCAGTTTAGGGGCAGGGGGAATGAACACTGAAGCTTTCTTT. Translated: CASSLGAGGMNTEAFF.

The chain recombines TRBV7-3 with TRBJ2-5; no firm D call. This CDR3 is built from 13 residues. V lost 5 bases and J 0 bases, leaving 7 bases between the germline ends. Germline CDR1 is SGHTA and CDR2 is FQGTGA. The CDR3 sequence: CASSADNQETQYF. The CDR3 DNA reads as TGTGCCAGCAGCGCCGACAACCAAGAGACCCAGTACTTC.

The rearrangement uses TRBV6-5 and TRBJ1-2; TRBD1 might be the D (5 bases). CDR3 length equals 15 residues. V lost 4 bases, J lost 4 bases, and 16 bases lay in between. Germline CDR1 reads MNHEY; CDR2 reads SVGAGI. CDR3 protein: CASSSTRVGGYGYTF. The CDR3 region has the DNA TGTGCCAGCAGTTCGACACGGGTGGGGGGCTATGGCTACACCTTC.

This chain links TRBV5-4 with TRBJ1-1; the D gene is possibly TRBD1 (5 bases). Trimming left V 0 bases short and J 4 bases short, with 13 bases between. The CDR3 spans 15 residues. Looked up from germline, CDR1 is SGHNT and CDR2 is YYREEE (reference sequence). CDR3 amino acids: CASSLGWGFSTEAFF. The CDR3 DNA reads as TGTGCCAGCAGCTTGGGTTGGGGCTTTAGCACTGAAGCTTTCTTT.

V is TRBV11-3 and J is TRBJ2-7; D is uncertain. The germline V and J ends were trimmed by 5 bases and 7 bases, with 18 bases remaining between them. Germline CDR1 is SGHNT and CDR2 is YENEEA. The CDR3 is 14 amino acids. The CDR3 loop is CASSQEGAWAEQYF. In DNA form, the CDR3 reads TGTGCCAGCAGCCAAGAAGGTGCCTGGGCTGAGCAGTACTTC.

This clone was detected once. The CDR3 bases are TGTGCCAGCTCGGGCGGGTGGGGCTACGAGCAGTACTTC. It yields the protein CASSGGWGYEQYF. The chain uses TRBV9 and TRBJ2-7; D possibly corresponds to TRBD2 (5 bases). The CDR3 sequence is 13 residues long. V lost 7 bases and J lost 3, with 14 bases in between. The germline gives CDR1 SGDLS, CDR2 YYNGEE. The full variable domain, in which reference TRBV9 and TRBJ2-7 provide the parts outside the CDR3, is DSGVTQTPKHLITATGQRVTLRCSPRSGDLSVYWYQQSLDQGLQFLIQYYNGEERAKGNILERFSAQQFPDLHSELNLSSLELGDSALYFCASSGGWGYEQYFGPGTRLTVT.

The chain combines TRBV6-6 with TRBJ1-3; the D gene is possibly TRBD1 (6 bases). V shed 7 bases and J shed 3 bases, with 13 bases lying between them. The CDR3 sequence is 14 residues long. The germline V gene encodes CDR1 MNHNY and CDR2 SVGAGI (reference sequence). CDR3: CASTAGEIGNTIYF. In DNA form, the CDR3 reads TGTGCCAGCACTGCAGGGGAAATTGGAAACACCATATATTTT.

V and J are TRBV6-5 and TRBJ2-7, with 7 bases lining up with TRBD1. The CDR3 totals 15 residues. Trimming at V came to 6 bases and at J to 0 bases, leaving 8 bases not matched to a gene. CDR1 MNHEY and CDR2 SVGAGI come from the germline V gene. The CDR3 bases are TGTGCCAGCAGCCCCTATGGGACAGCCTCCTACGAGCAGTACTTC. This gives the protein CASSPYGTASYEQYF.

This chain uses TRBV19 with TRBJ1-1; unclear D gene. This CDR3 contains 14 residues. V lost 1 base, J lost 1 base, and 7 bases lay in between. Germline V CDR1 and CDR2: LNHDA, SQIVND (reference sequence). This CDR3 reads CASSIGQQNTEAFF. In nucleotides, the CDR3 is TGTGCCAGTAGTATAGGACAACAGAACACTGAAGCTTTCTTT.

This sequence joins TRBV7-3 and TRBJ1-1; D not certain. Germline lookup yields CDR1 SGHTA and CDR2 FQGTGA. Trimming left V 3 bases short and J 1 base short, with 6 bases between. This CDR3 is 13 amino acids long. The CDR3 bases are TGTGCCAGCAGCTTGGCGAGGAACACTGAAGCTTTCTTT. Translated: CASSLARNTEAFF.

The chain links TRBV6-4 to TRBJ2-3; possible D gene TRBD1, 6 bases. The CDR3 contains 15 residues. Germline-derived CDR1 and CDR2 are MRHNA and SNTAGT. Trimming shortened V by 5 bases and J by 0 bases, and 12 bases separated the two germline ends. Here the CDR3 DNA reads TGTGCCAGCAGTACGACAGGAATTAGCACAGATACGCAGTATTTT. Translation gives CASSTTGISTDTQYF.

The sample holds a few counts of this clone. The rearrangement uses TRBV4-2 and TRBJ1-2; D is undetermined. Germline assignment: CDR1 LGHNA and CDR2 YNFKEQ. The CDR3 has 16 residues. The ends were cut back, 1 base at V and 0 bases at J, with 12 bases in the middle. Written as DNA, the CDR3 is TGTGCCAGCAGCCAAGCTGGTCAGCCAACTAACTATGGCTACACCTTC. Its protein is CASSQAGQPTNYGYTF.

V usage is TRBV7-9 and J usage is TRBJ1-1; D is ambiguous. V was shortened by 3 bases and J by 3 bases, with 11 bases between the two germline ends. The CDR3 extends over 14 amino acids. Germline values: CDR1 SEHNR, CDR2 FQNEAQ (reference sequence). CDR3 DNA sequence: TGTGCCAGCAGCTTTCTAGGACGGCACACTGAAGCTTTCTTT. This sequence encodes CASSFLGRHTEAFF.

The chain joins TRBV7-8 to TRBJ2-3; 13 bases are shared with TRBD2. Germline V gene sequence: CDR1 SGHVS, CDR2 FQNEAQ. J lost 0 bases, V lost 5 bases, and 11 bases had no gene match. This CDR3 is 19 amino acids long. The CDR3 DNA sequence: TGTGCCAGCAGCCTGACTAGCGGGGGGTTCGCTACTAGCACAGATACGCAGTATTTT. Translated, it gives CASSLTSGGFATSTDTQYF.

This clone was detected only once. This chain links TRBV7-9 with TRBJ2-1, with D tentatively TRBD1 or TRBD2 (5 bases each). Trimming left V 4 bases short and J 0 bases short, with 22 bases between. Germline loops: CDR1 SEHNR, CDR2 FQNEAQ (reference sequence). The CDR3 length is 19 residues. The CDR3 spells CASSSIWPRGPVSYNEQFF. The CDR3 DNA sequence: TGTGCCAGCAGCTCTATATGGCCGAGGGGACCGGTCTCCTACAATGAGCAGTTCTTC.

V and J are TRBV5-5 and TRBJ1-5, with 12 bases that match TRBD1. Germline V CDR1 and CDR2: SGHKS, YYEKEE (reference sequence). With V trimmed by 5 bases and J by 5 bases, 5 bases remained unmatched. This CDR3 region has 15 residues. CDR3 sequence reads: CASSPGTGGDQPQHF. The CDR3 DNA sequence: TGTGCCAGCAGTCCGGGGACAGGGGGCGATCAGCCCCAGCATTTT.

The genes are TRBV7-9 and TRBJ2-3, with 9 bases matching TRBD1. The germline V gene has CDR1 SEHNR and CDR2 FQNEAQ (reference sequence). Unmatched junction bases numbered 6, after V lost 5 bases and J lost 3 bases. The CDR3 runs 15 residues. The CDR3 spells CASSHQTGGTDTQYF. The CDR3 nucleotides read TGTGCCAGCAGCCACCAGACAGGGGGTACAGATACGCAGTATTTT.

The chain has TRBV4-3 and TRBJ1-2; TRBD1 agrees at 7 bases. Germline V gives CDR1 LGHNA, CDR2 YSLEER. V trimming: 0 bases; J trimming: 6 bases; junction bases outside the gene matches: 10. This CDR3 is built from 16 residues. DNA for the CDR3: TGCGCCAGCAGCCAAGATAATCTGGACAGGACCCATGGCTACACCTTC. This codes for CASSQDNLDRTHGYTF.